One and the same sample provided the 4 T cell receptor beta chains below, sequenced in a study of shared clonotypes between healthy human individuals. Data came from immunoSEQ multiplex PCR; TCRdb stores just in-frame clones and leaves some out. The sample has more than 2 million clones; approximately 96% are singletons. Sequencing used naive CD4+ T cells sorted from blood. Sample subset: CD45RA+ positively selected. The receptors were sampled from a man aged 18 to 30 in good health.

The chain joins TRBV6-1 to TRBJ1-1; D is ambiguous. V lost 3 bases, J lost 0 bases, and 8 bases lay in between. Germline V CDR1 and CDR2: MNHNS, SASEGT. This CDR3 has 14 amino acids. The CDR3 DNA sequence: TGTGCCAGCAGTGATTTAGGGATGAACACTGAAGCTTTCTTT. The encoded protein is CASSDLGMNTEAFF.

V usage is TRBV2 and J usage is TRBJ2-5; D assignment may be TRBD1 or TRBD2 (6 bases each). From germline, CDR1 is SNHLY and CDR2 FYNNEI. This CDR3 comprises 17 residues. The V end was cut by 4 bases, the J end by 3 bases, with 21 bases between. The CDR3 coding sequence is TGTGCCAGCAGTGCGCGGGGCCAGGGGCCTAAGAAAGAGACCCAGTACTTC. Protein product: CASSARGQGPKKETQYF.

The genes are TRBV27 and TRBJ1-2; 9 bases align to TRBD1. This CDR3 region has 17 residues. The V and J ends lost 2 bases and 2 bases, in that order; junction bases with no gene match: 9. Germline lookup yields CDR1 MNHEY and CDR2 SMNVEV (reference sequence). The CDR3 here is CASSLRRDRVENYGYTF. CDR3 in DNA: TGTGCCAGCAGTTTACGACGGGACAGGGTGGAGAACTATGGCTACACCTTC.

The V and J genes are TRBV15 and TRBJ2-3; 7 bases match TRBD2. CDR1 is LNHNV and CDR2 is YYDKDF in the germline V gene (reference sequence). The length of the CDR3 is 16 residues. The trim removed 0 bases at V and 2 bases at J, leaving 5 bases unmatched. The DNA of the CDR3 is TGTGCCACCAGCAGAGAAGCGGGAAGTCCCACAGATACGCAGTATTTT. This translates into CATSREAGSPTDTQYF.